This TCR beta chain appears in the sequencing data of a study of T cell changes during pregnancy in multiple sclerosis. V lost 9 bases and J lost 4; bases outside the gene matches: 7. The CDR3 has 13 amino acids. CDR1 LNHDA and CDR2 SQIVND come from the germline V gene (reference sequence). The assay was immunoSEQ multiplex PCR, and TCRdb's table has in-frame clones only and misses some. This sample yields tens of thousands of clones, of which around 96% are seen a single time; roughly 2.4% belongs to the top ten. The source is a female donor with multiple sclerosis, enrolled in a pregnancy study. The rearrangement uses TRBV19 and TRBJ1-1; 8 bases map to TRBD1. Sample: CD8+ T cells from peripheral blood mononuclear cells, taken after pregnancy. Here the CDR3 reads CASRQGRITEAFF. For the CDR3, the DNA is TGTGCCAGCCGACAGGGGAGAATCACTGAAGCTTTCTTT.